This record concerns one T cell receptor (beta chain) sequence. This record belongs to a study of blood T cell repertoires in COVID-19. Overall study: Acute-phase and convalescent COVID-19 samples originated in the United States, Italy and Spain. From T cells, B-cell-depleted T cells, or PBMCs came the material, which was cDNA or gDNA.

Produced via immunoSEQ multiplex PCR; TCRdb's table is partial and in-frame only. The sample contains more than 300,000 clones, about 90% of which appear only once. The Seattle patients, enrolled during active infection, were followed longitudinally. Trimming left V 0 bases short and J 15 bases short, with 9 bases between. This CDR3 is built from 11 residues. Germline V gives CDR1 MNHNY, CDR2 SVGAGI (reference sequence). The V gene is TRBV6-6, the J gene TRBJ2-4; D is uncertain. The receptor comes from a woman between 40 and 50 years old with COVID-19, enrolled during active disease. The material sequenced was peripheral blood. The CDR3 region has the DNA TGTGCCAGCAGTTACTCTGGGTCGGGGTACTTC. It specifies CASSYSGSGYF.